This entry describes one T cell receptor (beta chain). The target antigen is unknown. The repertoire was sequenced with immunoSEQ multiplex PCR; TCRdb's copy has only in-frame clones and lacks some. The table records around 400,000 clones, 89% of them present only once. The germline gives CDR1 MDHEN, CDR2 SYDVKM. With 2 bases clipped from V and 9 bases from J, the junction kept 10 bases outside the gene matches. This CDR3 comprises 15 residues. Treatment: approximately 18 received Ad26.COV2.S at low or high dose, single or two shots; a few received placebo; per-sample allocation not given. Specimen acquisition occurred on day 63 following the initial vaccine or placebo injection. The sample originates from a study of Ad26.COV2.S vaccination and SARS-CoV-2 variants. Findings and caveats of the study: Substantial breadth in spike-specific CD8+ and CD4+ T cell responses was reportedly seen after vaccination.

The V call is TRBV28, the J call TRBJ2-1; TRBD1 aligns across 7 bases. Sequenced here: peripheral blood, sampled in a trial of Ad26.COV2.S vaccine versus placebo. This TCR was sampled from a person between 18 and 65 years old who received the Ad26.COV2.S COVID-19 vaccine or a placebo. The CDR3 nucleotides read TGTGCCAGCAGTTTAGACCCCGGGACAGTGGGTGAGCAGTTCTTC. It yields the protein CASSLDPGTVGEQFF.